This T cell receptor beta chain comes out of a study of type 1 regulatory T cells. Study-level background: This in vitro CD4 product, T-allo10, is enriched for Tr1 cells and alloantigen-specific.

CDR3 length: 17 amino acids. With V trimmed by 0 bases and J by 9 bases, 11 bases remained unmatched. Germline V CDR1 and CDR2: LGHNA, YSLEER. MiXCR was run by TCRdb on the reads, yielding one entry per CDR3 protein. Found here are about 62,000 distinct CDR3 sequences, 62% of them singletons; the top ten hold approximately 2%. Regarding this clonotype: What it binds is unknown.

Whole-study results and caveats: Tr1 cells had a more restricted TCR repertoire than non-Tr1 cells.

The genes are TRBV4-3 and TRBJ2-1, with TRBD2 identical over 10 bases. Sequencing was performed on cultured non-Tr1 T cells, either the whole culture or a sorted T cell fraction (not recorded which). The receptor was derived from a human donor in good health. As DNA, the CDR3 is TGCGCCAGCAGCCAAGATGAGTCAGCGGGAGGGCGACGTGAGCAGTTCTTC. As protein: CASSQDESAGGRREQFF.